The next 5 T cell receptor beta chains were all read from a single sample in a study of blood T cell repertoires in COVID-19. TCRdb keeps only in-frame clones here, not all; method: immunoSEQ multiplex PCR. Of some 97,000 clones in the sample, 88% were seen once. Sequenced sample: peripheral blood. These receptors all stem from a woman in her sixties or seventies with acute or convalescent COVID-19.

The chain carries TRBV3-1 (or the pseudogene TRBV3-2) and TRBJ1-1; 7 nucleotides match TRBD1. Looked up from germline, CDR1 is LGHDT and CDR2 is YNNKEL (reference sequence). The CDR3 runs 15 residues. With 4 bases clipped from V and 1 base from J, the junction kept 6 bases outside the gene matches. CDR3 bases: TGTGCCAGCAGCCCGCAAGGGACAGCGAACACTGAAGCTTTCTTT. Protein product: CASSPQGTANTEAFF.

The rearrangement links TRBV27 to TRBJ1-2; D may be TRBD1 (6 bases). The V and J ends lost 5 bases and 6 bases respectively, with 10 bases between them. Germline CDR1 and CDR2: MNHEY and SMNVEV (reference sequence). The CDR3 consists of 12 residues. The chain's CDR3 is CASSKDRNGYTF. CDR3 nucleotide sequence: TGTGCCAGCAGTAAGGACAGAAATGGCTACACCTTC.

This clone was seen a few times. The rearrangement joins TRBV12-3 or TRBV12-4 to TRBJ1-6; a possible D gene is TRBD1 (6 bases). The CDR3 runs to 13 residues. Trimming took off 6 bases at V and 8 bases at J, with 11 bases between the two ends. The CDR3 loop is CASSRRTDSPLHF. The CDR3 region has the DNA TGTGCCAGCAGCCGAAGGACAGATTCACCCCTCCACTTT.

The chain carries TRBV10-2 and TRBJ2-7, with 10 bases fitting TRBD2. From germline, CDR1 is WSHSY and CDR2 SAAADI. V trimming: 3 bases; J trimming: 4 bases; junction bases outside the gene matches: 6. This CDR3 has 15 residues. CDR3 DNA: TGCGCCAGCAGTGAAGGGCTAGCGGGAGTATACGAGCAGTACGTC. Its translation is CASSEGLAGVYEQYV.

This clone was picked up a small number of times. V usage is TRBV10-3 and J usage is TRBJ2-7; 10 bases fit TRBD1. Germline V gives CDR1 ENHRY, CDR2 SYGVKD. The V and J ends lost 3 bases and 3 bases, in that order; junction bases with no gene match: 5. The CDR3 is made up of 15 amino acids. The CDR3 coding sequence is TGTGCCATCAGTGACCGGGACAGGGGAATCTACGAGCAGTACTTC. It specifies CAISDRDRGIYEQYF.